Listed here are 18 T cell receptor beta chains from one sample, sequenced in a study of T-cell reconstitution after alpha-beta-depleted transplantation in children. Unique molecular identifiers were incorporated into the prepared TCRbeta library. In TCRdb, the PCR reads were re-called with MiXCR into one record per CDR3 protein. The repertoire holds more than 200,000 distinct CDR3 sequences, with approximately 9.9% as singletons. Sequenced here: PBMCs from the stem cell graft donor, sampled from the stem cell graft. Receptors originate from a human donor who donated a stem cell graft to a child with SCID.

In regard to this clonotype: One end of the junction fails to match germline, which may point to a read error. The J gene is TRBJ2-7, the V gene TRBV5-1; TRBD1 might be the D (6 bases). The CDR3 loop spans 17 amino acids. Germline V gene lookup returns CDR1 SGHRS and CDR2 YFSETQ. Here the CDR3 reads CASSWDPRDTYSYAQYF. CDR3 sequence (DNA): TGCGCCAGCAGCTGGGACCCCCGGGACACCTACTCCTACGCGCAGTACTTC.

This clonotype was detected many times. The CDR3 is CASSPLFPGRAGEKLFF. The CDR3, as DNA: TGCGCCAGCAGCCCCCTCTTCCCAGGGCGCGCCGGTGAAAAACTGTTTTTT. This rearrangement joins TRBV4-1 to TRBJ1-4, with D possibly TRBD1 on 5 matching bases. Between the trimmed V and J ends, which lost 4 bases and 7 bases, there was a span of 22 bases. This CDR3 spans 17 amino acids. CDR1 MGHRA and CDR2 YSYEKL come from the germline V gene.

The chain carries TRBV12-3 or TRBV12-4 and TRBJ1-2; 11 bases are a match to TRBD1. This CDR3 contains 15 residues. The junction had 9 bases not matched to a gene; V was cut back by 6 bases and J by 6 bases. The CDR3, as DNA: TGTGCCAGCAGGGTGGACAGGGGGCCTTCTAATGGCTACACCTTC. Protein: CASRVDRGPSNGYTF.

This clonotype came up many times. The chain is built from TRBV12-5 and TRBJ1-2; maybe TRBD1 (6 bases). Trimming shortened V by 6 bases and J by 7 bases, and 12 bases separated the two germline ends. The CDR3 contains 12 residues. Germline values: CDR1 LGHNT, CDR2 FRNRAP. This CDR3 reads CASGQGRGGYTF. The CDR3, as DNA: TGTGCTAGTGGGCAGGGGAGGGGTGGCTACACCTTC. Together with reference TRBV12-5 and TRBJ1-2, the CDR3 gives the full variable domain: DARVTQTPRHKVTEMGQEVTMRCQPILGHNTVFWYRQTMMQGLELLAYFRNRAPLDDSGMPKDRFSAEMPDATLATLKIQPSEPRDSAVYFCASGQGRGGYTFGSGTRLTVV.

Ten or more counts support this clonotype. This chain joins TRBV3-1 and TRBJ1-2, with D unclear. V was cut by 3 bases and J by 7 bases, with 9 bases left in between. From germline, CDR1 is LGHDT and CDR2 YNNKEL (reference sequence). The CDR3 is 12 amino acids. The CDR3 DNA reads as TGTGCCAGCAGCCAGACCTCGGCTGGCTACACCTTC. Translation gives CASSQTSAGYTF. The entire variable domain, with the rest obtained from reference TRBV3-1 and TRBJ1-2, is as follows: DTAVSQTPKYLVTQMGNDKSIKCEQNLGHDTMYWYKQDSKKFLKIMFSYNNKELIINETVPNRFSPKSPDKAHLNLHINSLELGDSAVYFCASSQTSAGYTFGSGTRLTVV.

The chain joins TRBV28 to TRBJ1-2, with TRBD1 matching 7 bases. This CDR3 spans 16 amino acids. CDR1 is MDHEN and CDR2 is SYDVKM in the germline V gene. V gave up 4 bases and J gave up 4 bases; unmatched junction bases: 12. The CDR3 nucleotides read TGTGCCAGCAGTTCCGCGGGACAGTCATCGGTCTATGGCTACACCTTC. This codes for CASSSAGQSSVYGYTF.

The rearrangement links TRBV4-1 to TRBJ1-5; D is unclear. CDR1 and CDR2 (germline): MGHRA, YSYEKL. This CDR3 region has 13 residues. Trimming left V 8 bases short and J 10 bases short, with 18 bases between. The CDR3 bases are TGCGCCAGCTGCCCGTACCTGGGCCACCCCCAGCATTTT. It is translated as CASCPYLGHPQHF.

At least ten counts were recorded for this clonotype. The V and J genes are TRBV4-2 and TRBJ1-1, with D uncertain. V was shortened by 0 bases and J by 1 base, with 6 bases between the two germline ends. Germline CDR1 is LGHNA and CDR2 is YNFKEQ. The CDR3 spans 14 residues. The CDR3: CASSQDFANTEAFF. For the CDR3, the DNA is TGTGCCAGCAGCCAAGATTTTGCGAACACTGAAGCTTTCTTT.

CDR3 sequence reads: CAWSRTGGTGELFF. CDR3 in DNA: TGTGCCTGGAGCAGGACAGGAGGCACCGGGGAGCTGTTTTTT. This rearrangement joins TRBV30 to TRBJ2-2; 7 bases are shared with TRBD1. The germline gives CDR1 GTSNPN, CDR2 SVGIG (reference sequence). The CDR3 is 14 amino acids. Trimming took 3 bases from V and 4 from J; bases not matched to a gene: 5.

This clonotype came up many times. The chain combines TRBV3-1 with TRBJ2-4, with a possible D match to TRBD1 (5 bases). CDR1 is LGHDT and CDR2 is YNNKEL in the germline V gene (reference sequence). Trimming left V 9 bases short and J 2 bases short, with 14 bases between. The CDR3 is made up of 14 amino acids. CDR3 loop: CASRPRGSKNIQYF. CDR3 sequence (DNA): TGTGCCAGTCGCCCTAGGGGATCCAAAAACATTCAGTACTTC. Filled out from reference TRBV3-1 and TRBJ2-4, the complete variable domain reads DTAVSQTPKYLVTQMGNDKSIKCEQNLGHDTMYWYKQDSKKFLKIMFSYNNKELIINETVPNRFSPKSPDKAHLNLHINSLELGDSAVYFCASRPRGSKNIQYFGAGTRLSVL.

In this sample, this clonotype turned up many times. V usage is TRBV5-1 and J usage is TRBJ1-1; D call uncertain. Germline values: CDR1 SGHRS, CDR2 YFSETQ. Trimming left V 4 bases short and J 6 bases short, with 19 bases between. The CDR3 sequence is 15 residues long. CDR3 in amino acids: CASSTQDGTSAEAFF. The CDR3 bases are TGCGCCAGCAGCACTCAAGACGGTACAAGCGCTGAAGCTTTCTTT.

This clonotype was picked up many times. The rearrangement joins TRBV20-1 to TRBJ1-1, with D unresolved. This CDR3 is 12 amino acids long. Germline CDR1 and CDR2: DFQATT and SNEGSKA (reference sequence). The V end lost 6 bases, the J end lost 3 bases, and 11 bases lay between the germline ends. The CDR3 bases are TGCAGTGCCCCCCGGGGTGACACTGAAGCTTTCTTT. This codes for CSAPRGDTEAFF.

This clonotype was observed many times. V and J are TRBV5-1 and TRBJ2-1; tentatively, D is TRBD1 (5 bases). Germline V CDR1 and CDR2: SGHRS, YFSETQ. This CDR3 region has 14 residues. V was pared by 0 bases and J by 10 bases, with 14 bases between. As DNA, the CDR3 is TGCGCCAGCAGCTTGGCGGCAGGGAAAGTCGAGCAGTTCTTC. Its translation: CASSLAAGKVEQFF.

The CDR3 protein is CASSERVEGTGSPLHF. CDR3 DNA: TGTGCCAGCAGTGAAAGGGTAGAGGGGACCGGCTCACCCCTCCACTTT. The chain carries TRBV6-1 and TRBJ1-6, with D tentatively TRBD1 (5 bases). The CDR3 runs to 16 residues. CDR1 MNHNS and CDR2 SASEGT come from the germline V gene. V dropped 2 bases and J dropped 10 bases, with 18 bases sitting between them.

This clonotype was picked up many times. The chain links TRBV20-1 to TRBJ2-4; 10 positions match TRBD1. Looked up from germline, CDR1 is DFQATT and CDR2 is SNEGSKA (reference sequence). The CDR3 has 14 residues. The V and J ends lost 6 bases and 3 bases, in that order; junction bases with no gene match: 5. CDR3 loop: CSAGTGEDKNIQYF. DNA of the CDR3: TGCAGTGCGGGGACAGGGGAGGACAAAAACATTCAGTACTTC.

This clonotype has just a few counts. The CDR3 protein is CASSTPGQGARTEAFF. The DNA for the CDR3 is TGTGCCAGCAGTACCCCGGGACAGGGGGCTAGGACTGAAGCTTTCTTT. The chain combines TRBV6-1 with TRBJ1-1; 12 bases map to TRBD1. CDR1 MNHNS and CDR2 SASEGT come from the germline V gene. With 5 bases clipped from V and 5 bases from J, the junction kept 9 bases outside the gene matches. The CDR3 runs to 16 residues.

This clonotype was recorded at least ten times. The chain recombines TRBV4-1 with TRBJ1-1, with TRBD1 as a possible D gene (6 bases). V lost 0 bases to trimming and J lost 0 bases, with 14 bases between them. Germline lookup yields CDR1 MGHRA and CDR2 YSYEKL. This CDR3 contains 17 residues. This CDR3 reads CASSQEPGHSMNTEAFF. The CDR3 DNA follows: TGCGCCAGCAGCCAAGAACCGGGACATAGCATGAACACTGAAGCTTTCTTT.

This clonotype was counted at least ten times. This chain links TRBV20-1 with TRBJ2-7; 9 bases match TRBD1. Germline values: CDR1 DFQATT, CDR2 SNEGSKA (reference sequence). The CDR3 has 15 residues. The junction had 11 bases not matched to a gene; V was cut back by 3 bases and J by 5 bases. The CDR3 nucleotides are TGCAGTGCTAGGAAACCCCGGGACAGGGTCGACGAGCAGTACTTC. Encoded protein: CSARKPRDRVDEQYF.